This TCR beta chain derives from a study of CD4 T cells in relation to SARS-CoV-2 and coronaviruses. The repertoire was sequenced with immunoSEQ multiplex PCR; TCRdb's copy has only in-frame clones and lacks some. The sample includes some 40,000 clones, 70% to 90% of them seen just once. What was sequenced was memory CD4+ T cells from PBMCs. This clonotype was sampled from an adult with COVID-19.

The CDR3 sequence is CAISPSGRHYEQYF. CDR3 DNA: TGTGCCATCAGCCCTAGCGGGAGGCACTACGAGCAGTACTTC. V usage is TRBV10-3 and J usage is TRBJ2-7; 11 bases align to TRBD2. The junction had 4 bases not matched to a gene; V was cut back by 6 bases and J by 3 bases. Per germline, CDR1 ENHRY and CDR2 SYGVKD. The CDR3 length is 14 residues.